This T cell receptor (beta chain) was identified during a study of OX40 agonist ivuxolimab in advanced cancers. Across the whole study: Patients were dosed with the agonistic anti-OX40 (CD134) antibody ivuxolimab. Partial responses were achieved by three patients: one hepatocellular carcinoma, two cutaneous melanoma.

Using immunoSEQ multiplex PCR, the repertoire was profiled, and TCRdb retains in-frame clones only, with some absent. The data show about 83,000 clones, around four fifths seen once. The germline V gene has CDR1 SGHTA and CDR2 FQGNSA. V lost 5 bases, J lost 0 bases, and 11 bases lay in between. CDR3 size: 16 residues. About this clone itself: Its target is not known.

Study-wide points: In a subset of nonresponders, normalized T-cell clonal expansion was also low.

The starting material was CD4+ or CD8+ T cells sorted from blood, obtained in a trial of the OX40 agonist ivuxolimab. The V and J genes are TRBV7-2 and TRBJ1-6; no clear D gene. This sequence was found in an adult with an advanced solid tumor such as melanoma, head and neck, liver or kidney cancer. Written as DNA, the CDR3 is TGTGCCAGCAGCCATCGCTTGGCCTCCTATAATTCACCCCTCCACTTT. Encoded protein: CASSHRLASYNSPLHF.